This paragraph covers one TCR beta chain sequence. Original processing methods: Scientists estimated how many nucleated cells there were by amplifying reference gene primers. The repertoire was sequenced with immunoSEQ multiplex PCR; TCRdb's copy has only in-frame clones and lacks some. From that table come the V and J calls and clone size; the DNA was used to work out D and trimming. Among 300,000 to 350,000 clones, about 90% were seen once, and the ten largest hold about 3.5%. Germline CDR1 LNHNV, CDR2 YYDKDF (reference sequence). Trimming removed 0 bases from V and 0 bases from J; junction bases left unmatched: 8. The CDR3 has 18 amino acids. This sample is drawn from a study of blood T cell repertoires in COVID-19. Study in general: Sites across the United States, Italy and Spain contributed samples from acute and convalescent COVID-19. Sample material is recorded as cDNA or gDNA derived from T cells, B-cell-depleted T cells, or PBMCs.

Sequenced material: peripheral blood. The V and J genes are TRBV15 and TRBJ1-3; 7 nucleotides line up with TRBD1. This TCR was sampled from a woman aged 18-30 years who had recovered from COVID-19. The CDR3 bases are TGTGCCACCAGCAGAGATGCGGGACAGCCGTACTCTGGAAACACCATATATTTT. Protein: CATSRDAGQPYSGNTIYF. Looking up the rest from reference TRBV15 and TRBJ1-3 gives the full variable domain: DAMVIQNPRYQVTQFGKPVTLSCSQTLNHNVMYWYQQKSSQAPKLLFHYYDKDFNNEADTPDNFQSRRPNTSFCFLDIRSPGLGDTAMYLCATSRDAGQPYSGNTIYFGEGSWLTVV.